This TCR beta chain was observed in a study of blood T cell repertoires in COVID-19. Trimming took 4 bases from V and 0 from J; bases not matched to a gene: 3. Germline V CDR1 and CDR2: LNHDA, SQIVND (reference sequence). This CDR3 has 15 residues. The repertoire was sequenced with immunoSEQ multiplex PCR; TCRdb's copy has only in-frame clones and lacks some. Of roughly 230,000 clones listed, about 82% are singletons. The chain uses TRBV19 and TRBJ1-3; TRBD1 aligns across 7 bases. Sequencing used peripheral blood. This TCR was sampled from a man over 45 with COVID-19, enrolled during active disease. The CDR3 nucleotides read TGTGCCAGTAGTAACGACAGGGTCTCTGGAAACACCATATATTTT. Translation: CASSNDRVSGNTIYF.